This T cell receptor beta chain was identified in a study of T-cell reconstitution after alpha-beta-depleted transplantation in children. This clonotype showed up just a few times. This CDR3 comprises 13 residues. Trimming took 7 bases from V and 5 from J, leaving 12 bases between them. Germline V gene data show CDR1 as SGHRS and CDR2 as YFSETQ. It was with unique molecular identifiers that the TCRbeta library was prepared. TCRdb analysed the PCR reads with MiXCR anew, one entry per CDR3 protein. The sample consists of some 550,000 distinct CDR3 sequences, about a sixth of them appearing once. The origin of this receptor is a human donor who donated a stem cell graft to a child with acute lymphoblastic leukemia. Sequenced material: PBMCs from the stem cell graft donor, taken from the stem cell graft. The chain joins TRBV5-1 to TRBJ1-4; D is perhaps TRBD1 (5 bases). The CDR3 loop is CASAARENEKLFF. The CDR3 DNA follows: TGCGCCAGCGCCGCCAGGGAGAATGAAAAACTGTTTTTT. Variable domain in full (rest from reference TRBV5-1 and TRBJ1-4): KAGVTQTPRYLIKTRGQQVTLSCSPISGHRSVSWYQQTPGQGLQFLFEYFSETQRNKGNFPGRFSGRQFSNSRSEMNVSTLELGDSALYLCASAARENEKLFFGSGTQLSVL.